A single sample is the source of the 26 T cell receptor beta chains below, sequenced in a study of human T cells and chemical hapten exposure. Time point reported: patch test 3, about 24 weeks after DPC sensitization. The treatment denotes: therapeutic diphenylcyclopropenone sensitization with weekly scalp DPC. TCRdb analysed the RACE reads with MiXCR anew, one entry per CDR3 protein. The sample comprises some 91,000 distinct CDR3 sequences, less than 35% of which are singletons, and over 9% rests with the top ten. This material consisted of whole blood, taken in connection with sensitization to the hapten diphenylcyclopropenone (DPC). The receptor set was obtained from a man between 35 and 55 years old with alopecia areata. Some clones in this sample may be carry-over from other donors' samples.

The chain uses TRBV7-2 and TRBJ2-1; 10 nucleotides line up with TRBD2. The length of the CDR3 is 15 residues. Looked up from germline, CDR1 is SGHTA and CDR2 is FQGNSA. Trimming took 3 bases from V and 7 from J; bases not matched to a gene: 6. The CDR3: CASSFRLAGSNEQFF. DNA for the CDR3: TGTGCCAGCAGCTTTAGACTAGCGGGTTCTAATGAGCAGTTCTTC.

The rearrangement joins TRBV28 to TRBJ1-1, with D perhaps matching TRBD1 (5 bases). The CDR3 is 12 amino acids. The germline V gene has CDR1 MDHEN and CDR2 SYDVKM. The V end was cut by 2 bases, the J end by 11 bases, with 12 bases between. The DNA of the CDR3 is TGTGCCAGCAGTTTACAGGGAAGAAGGGCTTTCTTT. Its protein product is CASSLQGRRAFF.

This clonotype was seen more than once but under ten times. V usage is TRBV6-2 or TRBV6-3 and J usage is TRBJ2-3; 7 bases align to TRBD2. This CDR3 contains 17 residues. Germline V gene lookup returns CDR1 MNHEY and CDR2 SVGEGT. The V segment lost 5 bases and the J segment 2 bases; nucleotides outside the gene matches: 13. The CDR3 here is CASSPFGGGGYTDTQYF. The CDR3 DNA reads as TGTGCCAGCAGTCCCTTTGGAGGCGGGGGATACACAGATACGCAGTATTTT.

This clonotype has just a few counts. The chain carries TRBV20-1 and TRBJ1-5, with D perhaps TRBD1 (5 bases). Looked up from germline, CDR1 is DFQATT and CDR2 is SNEGSKA (reference sequence). CDR3 length equals 15 residues. V lost 3 bases and J 1 base, leaving 13 bases between the germline ends. The CDR3 protein is CSARRGRVSNQPQHF. DNA of the CDR3: TGCAGTGCTAGGAGGGGCAGGGTGAGCAATCAGCCCCAGCATTTT.

This chain connects TRBV29-1 to TRBJ2-2; TRBD2 matches 7 bases. CDR3 length equals 15 residues. Trimming removed 5 bases from V and 1 base from J; junction bases left unmatched: 7. From germline, CDR1 is SQVTM and CDR2 ANQGSEA. CDR3 sequence: CSVRASGKNTGELFF. DNA of the CDR3: TGCAGCGTTAGGGCGAGCGGGAAGAACACCGGGGAGCTGTTTTTT.

The chain uses TRBV7-9 and TRBJ2-7, with 7 positions matching TRBD2. The germline CDR1 and CDR2 sequences are SEHNR and FQNEAQ (reference sequence). The V and J ends lost 7 bases and 2 bases, in that order; junction bases with no gene match: 11. The length of the CDR3 is 15 residues. CDR3 bases: TGTGCCAGCACCCCCCCCCTAGCGGCCGCCTACGAGCAGTACTTC. Residues: CASTPPLAAAYEQYF.

The chain combines TRBV20-1 with TRBJ1-6; D not certain. The ends were cut back, 4 bases at V and 2 bases at J, with 9 bases in the middle. From germline, CDR1 is DFQATT and CDR2 SNEGSKA (reference sequence). The CDR3 has 14 amino acids. CDR3 in DNA: TGCAGTGCTAATTCAGGCACCTATAATTCACCCCTCCACTTT. It translates to CSANSGTYNSPLHF.

The table lists this clonotype with a few counts. The chain is built from TRBV10-2 and TRBJ2-1, with D possibly being TRBD2 (6 bases). The V gene's germline CDR1 is WSHSY and CDR2 SAAADI. V lost 3 bases, J lost 7 bases, and 7 bases lay in between. The CDR3 loop spans 12 amino acids. CDR3 in amino acids: CASSELANEQFF. CDR3 DNA: TGCGCCAGCAGTGAACTAGCTAATGAGCAGTTCTTC.

This clonotype appeared a few times. This chain connects TRBV11-2 to TRBJ1-6; no reliable D call. CDR3 size: 14 residues. The germline V and J ends were trimmed by 3 bases and 9 bases, with 12 bases remaining between them. The germline V gene encodes CDR1 SGHAT and CDR2 FQNNGV. Here the CDR3 DNA reads TGTGCCAGCAGCTTTGAGGGCGGTCGTTCACCCCTCCACTTT. Translated: CASSFEGGRSPLHF.

This clonotype was counted only a few times. This chain links TRBV6-5 with TRBJ2-5; possible D gene TRBD2, 6 bases. The CDR3 sequence is 10 residues long. V gave up 9 bases and J gave up 13 bases, with 15 bases separating them. Germline V gene sequence: CDR1 MNHEY, CDR2 SVGAGI. The CDR3 DNA sequence: TGTGCCAGTTCTCGGGACTTCGCGTACTTC. This gives the protein CASSRDFAYF.

The rearrangement joins TRBV20-1 to TRBJ1-2, with a tentative D call TRBD1 (5 bases). The length of the CDR3 is 17 residues. Germline assignment: CDR1 DFQATT and CDR2 SNEGSKA (reference sequence). The V gene lost 1 base and the J gene lost 1 base, with 19 bases spanning the gap. The CDR3 here is CSARAGPGQAHNYGYTF. The CDR3, as DNA: TGCAGTGCTAGAGCGGGACCGGGGCAGGCTCATAACTATGGCTACACCTTC.

This clonotype occurred a few times. CDR3 amino acids: CASLIREKAGNTIYF. The CDR3, as DNA: TGTGCCAGTCTAATAAGGGAGAAGGCTGGAAACACCATATATTTT. The rearrangement uses TRBV12-3 or TRBV12-4 and TRBJ1-3; no reliable D call. The CDR3 has 15 amino acids. V was clipped by 9 bases and J by 2 bases, with 17 bases between them.

V gene TRBV6-2 or TRBV6-3 combines with J gene TRBJ2-7; 8 positions match TRBD2. The CDR3 length is 14 residues. V trimming: 5 bases; J trimming: 4 bases; junction bases outside the gene matches: 7. Germline values: CDR1 MNHEY, CDR2 SVGEGT. The CDR3 region has the DNA TGTGCCAGCAGTATCCGGGAGGGCCGGTACGAGCAGTACTTC. Amino acids: CASSIREGRYEQYF.

A few counts support this clonotype. The chain links TRBV7-9 to TRBJ1-4; D possibly corresponds to TRBD1 (6 bases). The germline V gene encodes CDR1 SEHNR and CDR2 FQNEAQ (reference sequence). CDR3 length: 15 amino acids. The V end was cut by 0 bases, the J end by 6 bases, with 11 bases between. CDR3 DNA: TGTGCCAGCAGCTTAGCGACAGGAGGACATGAAAAACTGTTTTTT. It yields the protein CASSLATGGHEKLFF.

This clonotype has just a few counts. The V and J genes are TRBV28 and TRBJ1-1, with D perhaps TRBD1 (5 bases). Trimming left V 3 bases short and J 4 bases short, with 18 bases between. The germline CDR1 and CDR2 sequences are MDHEN and SYDVKM. The CDR3 has 16 residues. The CDR3, as DNA: TGTGCCAGCAGTTTCGTCGGTAGAGGGGTGGGCACTGAAGCTTTCTTT. Translated, it gives CASSFVGRGVGTEAFF.

Of note for this clonotype: A read error is possible here, since a much larger clone lies one base away. V gene TRBV6-2 or TRBV6-3 combines with J gene TRBJ2-1, with 13 bases matching TRBD2. This CDR3 has 17 amino acids. Germline lookup yields CDR1 MNHEY and CDR2 SVGEGT. Written as DNA, the CDR3 is TGTGCCGGCAGCCCAAGGACTAGCGGGAGTACCTACAATGAGCAGTTCTTC. Protein sequence: CAGSPRTSGSTYNEQFF.

This clonotype was found a few times. The J gene is TRBJ2-1, the V gene TRBV7-6; 12 bases line up with TRBD2. Germline V lookup: CDR1 SGHVS, CDR2 FNYEAQ. This CDR3 region has 16 residues. V trimming: 4 bases; J trimming: 4 bases; junction bases outside the gene matches: 5. CDR3 bases: TGTGCCAGCAGCTCGACTAGCGGGAGCGCGTACAATGAGCAGTTCTTC. Translating it yields CASSSTSGSAYNEQFF.

The chain links TRBV5-1 to TRBJ2-7; 7 nucleotides align to TRBD2. Looked up from germline, CDR1 is SGHRS and CDR2 is YFSETQ. This CDR3 is built from 15 residues. Losses at the gene ends were 3 bases for V and 1 base for J; bases not matched to a gene: 7. CDR3 sequence (DNA): TGCGCCAGCAGCTCCGAGCGGGACCGTTCCTACGAGCAGTACTTC. This translates into CASSSERDRSYEQYF.

V gene TRBV27 combines with J gene TRBJ1-6; possibly TRBD1 for D (6 bases). This CDR3 region has 14 residues. Trimming removed 9 bases at V and 6 bases at J, with 15 bases between. Germline V gene lookup returns CDR1 MNHEY and CDR2 SMNVEV (reference sequence). CDR3 loop: CASLGRGSNSPLHF. CDR3 DNA sequence: TGTGCCAGTCTGGGGAGGGGGTCTAATTCACCCCTCCACTTT.

The chain has TRBV3-1 and TRBJ2-1; 7 nucleotides agree with TRBD2. The CDR3 has 20 residues. Germline V gene sequence: CDR1 LGHDT, CDR2 YNNKEL (reference sequence). V shed 0 bases, J shed 1 base, and the junction held 15 bases outside the gene matches. Here the CDR3 reads CASSQEGSLAVQGSYNEQFF. CDR3 coding DNA: TGTGCCAGCAGCCAAGAGGGGAGCCTAGCGGTCCAGGGATCCTACAATGAGCAGTTCTTC.

This clonotype was picked up a small number of times. The CDR3 sequence is CASSETDTQYF. CDR3 nucleotide sequence: TGTGCCAGCAGTGAAACAGATACGCAGTATTTT. The rearrangement joins TRBV2 to TRBJ2-3; D gene ambiguous. The V end lost 2 bases, the J end lost 3 bases, and 0 bases lay between the germline ends. Germline V gene lookup returns CDR1 SNHLY and CDR2 FYNNEI. CDR3 length: 11 amino acids.

The chain combines TRBV12-3 or TRBV12-4 with TRBJ2-1; 9 nucleotides line up with TRBD1. V shed 6 bases, J shed 3 bases, and the junction held 6 bases outside the gene matches. The CDR3 consists of 15 residues. The CDR3 sequence is CASSRGTGSYNEQFF. The CDR3 bases are TGTGCCAGCAGCCGTGGGACAGGGAGCTACAATGAGCAGTTCTTC.

The chain recombines TRBV28 with TRBJ2-1; 13 bases fit TRBD2. V lost 2 bases to trimming and J lost 6 bases; unmatched junction nucleotides: 4. This CDR3 is built from 16 residues. CDR1 and CDR2 from the germline V gene are MDHEN and SYDVKM. The CDR3 reads CASSLRTSGGTNEQFF. The CDR3 nucleotides read TGTGCCAGCAGTTTAAGGACTAGCGGGGGAACCAATGAGCAGTTCTTC.

The chain joins TRBV6-2 or TRBV6-3 to TRBJ2-7; D is unresolved. The germline CDR1 and CDR2 sequences are MNHEY and SVGEGT. This CDR3 spans 15 amino acids. V dropped 6 bases and J dropped 2 bases, with 17 bases sitting between them. The CDR3 is CASSSSETRAYEQYF. CDR3 nucleotide sequence: TGTGCCAGCAGCTCTTCTGAAACTCGCGCCTACGAGCAGTACTTC.

This clonotype occurred a few times. The chain joins TRBV9 to TRBJ2-1; no firm D call. The CDR3 is 14 amino acids. V lost 0 bases, J lost 5 bases, and 9 bases lay in between. Per germline, CDR1 SGDLS and CDR2 YYNGEE. The CDR3 sequence is CASSVDRRDNEQFF. In nucleotides, the CDR3 is TGTGCCAGCAGCGTAGATCGAAGGGACAATGAGCAGTTCTTC.

The chain joins TRBV20-1 to TRBJ2-3; 10 nucleotides line up with TRBD2. Trimming cost V 4 bases and J 7 bases; bases outside gene matches: 8. The length of the CDR3 is 14 residues. Germline assignment: CDR1 DFQATT and CDR2 SNEGSKA (reference sequence). The CDR3 spells CSANLAGALNTQYF. The CDR3 bases are TGCAGTGCTAATCTAGCGGGGGCCCTGAATACGCAGTATTTT.